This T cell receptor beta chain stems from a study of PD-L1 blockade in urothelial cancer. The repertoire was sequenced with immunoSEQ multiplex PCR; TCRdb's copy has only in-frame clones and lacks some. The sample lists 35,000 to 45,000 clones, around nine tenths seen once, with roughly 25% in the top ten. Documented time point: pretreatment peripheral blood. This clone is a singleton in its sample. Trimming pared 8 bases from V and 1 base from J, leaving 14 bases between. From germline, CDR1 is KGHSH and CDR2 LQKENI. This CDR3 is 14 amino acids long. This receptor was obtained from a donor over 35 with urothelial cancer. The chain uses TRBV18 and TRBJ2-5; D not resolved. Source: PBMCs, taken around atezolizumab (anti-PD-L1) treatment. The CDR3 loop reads CASRPGGSQETQYF. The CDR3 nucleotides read TGTGCCAGCCGGCCCGGCGGTTCCCAAGAGACCCAGTACTTC.